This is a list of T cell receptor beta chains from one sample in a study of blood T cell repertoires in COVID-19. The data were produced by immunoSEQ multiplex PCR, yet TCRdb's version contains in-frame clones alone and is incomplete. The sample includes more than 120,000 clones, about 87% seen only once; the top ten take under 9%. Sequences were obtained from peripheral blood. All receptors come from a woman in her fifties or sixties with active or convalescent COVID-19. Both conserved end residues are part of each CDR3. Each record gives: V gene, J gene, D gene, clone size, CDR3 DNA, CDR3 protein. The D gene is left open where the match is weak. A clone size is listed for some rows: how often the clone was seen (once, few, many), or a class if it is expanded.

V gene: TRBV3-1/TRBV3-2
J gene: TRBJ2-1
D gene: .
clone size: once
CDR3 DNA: TGTGCCAGCAGCCAAGGCCAGCGAATCATCAACAATGAGCAGTTCTTC
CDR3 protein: CASSQGQRIINNEQFF

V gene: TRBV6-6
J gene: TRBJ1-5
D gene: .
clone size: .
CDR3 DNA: TGTGCCAGCAGTTGGCAGAATCAGCCCCAGCATTTT
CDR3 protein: CASSWQNQPQHF

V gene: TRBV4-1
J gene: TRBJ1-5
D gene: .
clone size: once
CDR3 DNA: TGCGCCAGCAGCCAAGTCGCCGGTTACAATCAGCCCCAGCATTTT
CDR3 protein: CASSQVAGYNQPQHF

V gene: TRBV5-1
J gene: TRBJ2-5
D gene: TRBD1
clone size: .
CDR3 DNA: TGCGCCAGCAGCTTGGATACAGGGGGACTAGAGACCCAGTACTTC
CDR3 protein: CASSLDTGGLETQYF

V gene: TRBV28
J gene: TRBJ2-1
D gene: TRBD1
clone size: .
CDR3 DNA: TGTGCCAGCAGTTTAAGGGACAGGACCAATGAGCAGTTCTTC
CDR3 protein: CASSLRDRTNEQFF

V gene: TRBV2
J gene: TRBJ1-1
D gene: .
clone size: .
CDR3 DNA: TGTGCCAGCAGTGAAAGGAGGAACAGGGCGGGGAACACTGAAGCTTTCTTT
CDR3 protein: CASSERRNRAGNTEAFF

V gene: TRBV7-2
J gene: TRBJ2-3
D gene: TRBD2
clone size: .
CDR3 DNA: TGTGCCAGCAGCTTAGCAGTCACTAGCGGGGGCACAGATACGCAGTATTTT
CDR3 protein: CASSLAVTSGGTDTQYF

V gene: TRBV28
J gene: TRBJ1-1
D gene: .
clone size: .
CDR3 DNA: TGTGCCAGCAGCCAAGTTTTCCGGACTGAAGCTTTCTTT
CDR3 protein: CASSQVFRTEAFF

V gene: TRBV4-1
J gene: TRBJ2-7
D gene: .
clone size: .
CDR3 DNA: TGCGCCAGCAGCCTGACAGAGAGCTACGAGGAGCAGTACTTC
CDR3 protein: CASSLTESYEEQYF

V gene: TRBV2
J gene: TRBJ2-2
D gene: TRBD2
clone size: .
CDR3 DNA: TGTGCCAGCAGTCCTAGCGGGGGGGTAGTCACCGGGGAGCTGTTTTTT
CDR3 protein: CASSPSGGVVTGELFF

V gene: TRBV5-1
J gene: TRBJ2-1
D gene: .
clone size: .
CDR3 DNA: TGCGCCAGCAGCTTGATCTCCCGGCGGTCCTACAATGAGCAGTTCTTC
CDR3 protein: CASSLISRRSYNEQFF

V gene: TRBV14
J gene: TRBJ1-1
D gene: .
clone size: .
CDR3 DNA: TGTGCCAGCAGCCCCTATCGTATGGCTGAAGCTTTCTTT
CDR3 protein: CASSPYRMAEAFF